The 31 T cell receptor beta chains reported below all come from one sample, sequenced in a study of cytomegalovirus exposure and HLA in healthy donors. PCR involved 60 Vbeta and 13 Jbeta primers. The protocol was immunoSEQ multiplex PCR, while the TCRdb copy is restricted to in-frame clones and leaves out a portion. The sample has around 44,000 clones, and its top ten clones hold 6.1%. Sequencing input: PBMCs. The receptors originated from a male donor in good health and CMV-seropositive.

The chain links TRBV19 to TRBJ1-5; 9 bases line up with TRBD1. The CDR3 spans 15 residues. The germline V gene encodes CDR1 LNHDA and CDR2 SQIVND (reference sequence). V lost 5 bases to trimming and J lost 4 bases; unmatched junction nucleotides: 6. CDR3 region: CASSVGTGPNQPQHF. The CDR3 DNA is TGTGCCAGTAGTGTTGGGACAGGGCCAAATCAGCCCCAGCATTTT.

This chain connects TRBV27 to TRBJ2-7; D is possibly TRBD1 (5 bases). The CDR3 runs to 14 residues. Germline CDR1 is MNHEY and CDR2 is SMNVEV (reference sequence). Trimming left V 6 bases short and J 2 bases short, with 14 bases between. The CDR3 loop reads CASRGAPSTYEQYF. For the CDR3, the DNA is TGTGCCAGCAGAGGGGCCCCTTCGACCTACGAGCAGTACTTC.

This chain joins TRBV7-7 and TRBJ1-1; possible D gene TRBD1, 5 bases. The CDR3 spans 18 residues. Trimming cost V 5 bases and J 2 bases, with 24 bases left between them. Per germline, CDR1 SSHAT and CDR2 FNYEAQ (reference sequence). CDR3 sequence: CASSPLLGGAHANTEAFF. DNA for the CDR3: TGTGCCAGCAGCCCTCTGTTGGGGGGTGCCCACGCAAACACTGAAGCTTTCTTT.

The chain recombines TRBV27 with TRBJ2-7, with TRBD1 matching over 11 bases. There are 15 residues in the CDR3. V lost 4 bases to trimming and J lost 6 bases; unmatched junction nucleotides: 8. Germline V gene lookup returns CDR1 MNHEY and CDR2 SMNVEV (reference sequence). CDR3 nucleotide sequence: TGTGCCAGCAGTTCCGGACAGGGGGCCGCGTCCGAGCAGTACTTC. The encoded protein is CASSSGQGAASEQYF.

This chain uses TRBV6-4 with TRBJ1-4; D not certain. Trimming stripped 0 bases from V and 8 bases from J, with 19 bases between. The germline gives CDR1 MRHNA, CDR2 SNTAGT. The CDR3 is 17 residues long. CDR3 coding DNA: TGTGCCAGCAGTGACTCTAGACGCCATGACGGCGGGGAAAAACTGTTTTTT. This gives the protein CASSDSRRHDGGEKLFF.

The V call is TRBV28, the J call TRBJ2-7; D is possibly TRBD1 (5 bases). Germline V gives CDR1 MDHEN, CDR2 SYDVKM. This CDR3 spans 15 amino acids. Trimming cost V 6 bases and J 7 bases, with 22 bases left between them. CDR3 sequence: CASSPQDTAMREQYF. CDR3 DNA sequence: TGTGCCAGCAGCCCACAGGACACCGCTATGAGGGAGCAGTACTTC.

The V gene is TRBV7-2, the J gene TRBJ1-5; D not resolved. CDR1 is SGHTA, CDR2 FQGNSA, per germline. Trimming cost V 1 base and J 6 bases, with 4 bases left between them. The CDR3 has 12 amino acids. This CDR3 is CASSLVGQPQHF. The CDR3 nucleotides read TGTGCCAGCAGCTTAGTCGGTCAGCCCCAGCATTTT.

For this clone: Distinct nucleotide sequences in the sample also encode this CDR3. The rearrangement joins TRBV5-1 to TRBJ2-5; 8 nucleotides align to TRBD2. CDR3 length: 15 amino acids. V dropped 4 bases and J dropped 5; count of bases not matched to a gene: 10. Looked up from germline, CDR1 is SGHRS and CDR2 is YFSETQ. Here the CDR3 DNA reads TGCGCCAGCAGCCCGTCGGGAGGGGCTGGGGAGACCCAGTACTTC. The encoded protein is CASSPSGGAGETQYF.

V and J are TRBV5-6 and TRBJ2-7; 8 nucleotides match TRBD1. J gave up 2 bases and V 4 bases, and 8 bases lay outside the gene matches. The germline V gene encodes CDR1 SGHDT and CDR2 YYEEEE. This CDR3 region has 15 residues. The CDR3: CASSGGRGRPYEQYF. CDR3 DNA: TGTGCCAGCAGCGGCGGCAGGGGGCGCCCCTACGAGCAGTACTTC.

This chain uses TRBV11-1 with TRBJ2-7; TRBD1 is a possible D gene (6 bases). Germline V CDR1 and CDR2: SGHAT, FQDESV (reference sequence). The CDR3 contains 18 residues. Trimming removed 5 bases from V and 4 bases from J, with 27 bases in between. The DNA of the CDR3 is TGTGCCAGCAGCCGGGACATGGGCCAAAGTTGGTATAGGTACGAGCAGTACTTC. Protein sequence: CASSRDMGQSWYRYEQYF.

This chain uses TRBV5-1 with TRBJ1-1, with no clear D. The ends were cut back, 2 bases at V and 11 bases at J, with 10 bases in the middle. Germline V lookup: CDR1 SGHRS, CDR2 YFSETQ. The CDR3 sequence is 11 residues long. The CDR3 DNA reads as TGCGCCAGCAGCTTCGGGCGGAGGGCTTTCTTT. Its translation: CASSFGRRAFF.

The rearrangement joins TRBV5-1 to TRBJ2-5, with 12 bases aligning to TRBD2. This CDR3 has 15 amino acids. J lost 0 bases, V lost 4 bases, and 1 base had no gene match. Germline V gives CDR1 SGHRS, CDR2 YFSETQ. In DNA, the CDR3 is TGCGCCAGCAGCCTAGCGGGGGGGTACCAAGAGACCCAGTACTTC. It encodes CASSLAGGYQETQYF.

The genes are TRBV28 and TRBJ1-2, with TRBD1 matching 7 bases. V dropped 4 bases and J dropped 8; count of bases not matched to a gene: 7. This CDR3 region has 13 residues. Germline V gives CDR1 MDHEN, CDR2 SYDVKM. The CDR3 spells CASSWTGSWGYTF. CDR3 nucleotides: TGTGCCAGCAGTTGGACAGGTTCGTGGGGCTACACCTTC.

The rearrangement uses TRBV27 and TRBJ1-2; TRBD1 agrees at 7 bases. Germline V gene data show CDR1 as MNHEY and CDR2 as SMNVEV (reference sequence). The CDR3 length is 14 residues. V dropped 4 bases and J dropped 2; count of bases not matched to a gene: 4. CDR3 protein: CASSSGQENYGYTF. The CDR3 coding sequence is TGTGCCAGCAGTTCCGGACAGGAAAACTATGGCTACACCTTC.

Concerning this clone itself: Other DNA sequences from this sample encode an identical CDR3 as well. The chain recombines TRBV6-5 with TRBJ2-7; 8 nucleotides match TRBD1. Losses at the gene ends were 0 bases for V and 3 bases for J; bases not matched to a gene: 4. Germline V gene lookup returns CDR1 MNHEY and CDR2 SVGAGI. The CDR3 consists of 15 residues. CDR3 in DNA: TGTGCCAGCAGTTACTCACCACAGGGGGGCTACGAGCAGTACTTC. Protein sequence: CASSYSPQGGYEQYF.

The gene calls are TRBV7-9 and TRBJ1-3; 9 bases map to TRBD1. This CDR3 has 18 amino acids. J was trimmed by 2 bases and V by 2 bases; bases with no gene match: 10. Germline assignment: CDR1 SEHNR and CDR2 FQNEAQ (reference sequence). DNA of the CDR3: TGTGCCAGCAGCTTATGGGACAGGGATATTCGGGCTGGAAACACCATATATTTT. Residues: CASSLWDRDIRAGNTIYF.

The V and J genes are TRBV6-1 and TRBJ1-2; 7 bases align to TRBD1. The germline gives CDR1 MNHNS, CDR2 SASEGT. This CDR3 region has 16 residues. The V and J ends lost 2 bases and 2 bases, in that order; junction bases with no gene match: 8. The CDR3 region is CASSEFGQERNYGYTF. DNA of the CDR3: TGTGCCAGCAGTGAATTTGGACAGGAAAGAAACTATGGCTACACCTTC.

The chain employs TRBV6-8 and TRBJ2-4, with a possible D match to TRBD1 (5 bases). The CDR3 is made up of 12 amino acids. Germline CDR1 reads MNHGY; CDR2 reads SAAAGT. V was pared by 6 bases and J by 11 bases, with 14 bases between. CDR3 sequence reads: CASSHPGSLQYF. As DNA, the CDR3 is TGTGCCAGCAGCCACCCAGGGTCCCTTCAGTACTTC.

The chain couples TRBV9 to TRBJ1-3; D is undetermined. Per the germline V gene, CDR1 is SGDLS and CDR2 is YYNGEE. Trimming took 1 base from V and 1 from J, leaving 6 bases between them. This CDR3 spans 14 amino acids. As DNA, the CDR3 is TGTGCCAGCAGCGTACAAACATCTGGAAACACCATATATTTT. Residues: CASSVQTSGNTIYF.

This chain links TRBV5-8 with TRBJ2-7; tentatively, D is TRBD1 (6 bases). The germline CDR1 and CDR2 sequences are SGHTS and YDEGEE. The germline V and J ends were trimmed by 0 bases and 0 bases, with 13 bases remaining between them. This CDR3 has 16 amino acids. The CDR3 DNA sequence: TGTGCCAGCAGCTTGGCCTCACAGGGCGGCTCCTACGAGCAGTACTTC. This gives the protein CASSLASQGGSYEQYF.

The chain is built from TRBV28 and TRBJ2-2; possibly TRBD1 for D (6 bases). The V end was cut by 5 bases, the J end by 9 bases, with 19 bases between. CDR1 and CDR2 from the germline V gene are MDHEN and SYDVKM. The CDR3 spans 15 residues. The CDR3 DNA follows: TGTGCCAGCAGTCGAGCAACAGGGCTCGCGTGGGAGCTGTTTTTT. Encoded protein: CASSRATGLAWELFF.

The V gene is TRBV19, the J gene TRBJ2-3; 11 nucleotides match TRBD1. The length of the CDR3 is 15 residues. Per germline, CDR1 LNHDA and CDR2 SQIVND (reference sequence). Unmatched junction bases numbered 5, after V lost 3 bases and J lost 6 bases. The CDR3 sequence is CASSMWDRGSDTQYF. The CDR3 region has the DNA TGTGCCAGTAGTATGTGGGACAGGGGGTCGGATACGCAGTATTTT.

The CDR3 DNA is TGTGCCATCAGTGAGTCCGGGAATTCACCCCTCCACTTT. It encodes CAISESGNSPLHF. This chain links TRBV10-3 with TRBJ1-6; no definite D call. CDR1 and CDR2 (germline): ENHRY, SYGVKD. The ends were cut back, 0 bases at V and 7 bases at J, with 4 bases in the middle. The length of the CDR3 is 13 residues.

Here the CDR3 reads CASSLTGAPYSPLHF. CDR3 bases: TGTGCCAGCAGCTTAACTGGGGCCCCGTATTCACCCCTCCACTTT. The chain has TRBV7-3 and TRBJ1-6; maybe TRBD1 (5 bases). Trimming shortened V by 0 bases and J by 8 bases, and 11 bases separated the two germline ends. CDR1 SGHTA and CDR2 FQGTGA come from the germline V gene. This CDR3 has 15 amino acids.

The chain is built from TRBV7-9 and TRBJ2-1, with D perhaps matching TRBD1 (6 bases). This CDR3 comprises 14 residues. CDR1 and CDR2 (germline): SEHNR, FQNEAQ (reference sequence). Trimming stripped 3 bases from V and 3 bases from J, with 9 bases between. The CDR3 DNA reads TGTGCCAGCAGCTTGATGACAGGCTACAATGAGCAGTTCTTC. Translation gives CASSLMTGYNEQFF.

The CDR3 sequence: CASSQDYEETYEQYF. The CDR3 DNA sequence: TGCGCCAGCAGCCAAGACTACGAGGAAACCTACGAGCAGTACTTC. The V and J genes are TRBV4-3 and TRBJ2-7, with no clear D. The CDR3 runs to 15 residues. Trimming took off 0 bases at V and 2 bases at J, with 11 bases between the two ends. Per germline, CDR1 LGHNA and CDR2 YSLEER.

V usage is TRBV10-3 and J usage is TRBJ2-5; 10 bases are shared with TRBD2. Trimming cost V 3 bases and J 1 base; bases outside gene matches: 2. CDR3 size: 15 residues. Germline V gives CDR1 ENHRY, CDR2 SYGVKD. The CDR3 nucleotides are TGTGCCATCAGTGATCTAGCGGGGGCCCAAGAGACCCAGTACTTC. Amino acid sequence: CAISDLAGAQETQYF.

The V and J genes are TRBV6-1 and TRBJ1-5, with unresolved D. Germline V gene sequence: CDR1 MNHNS, CDR2 SASEGT. The CDR3 is 14 amino acids. V shed 2 bases and J shed 1 base, with 6 bases lying between them. In DNA form, the CDR3 reads TGTGCCAGCAGTGAATCAGGCAGCAATCAGCCCCAGCATTTT. Its translation is CASSESGSNQPQHF.

The rearrangement uses TRBV10-3 and TRBJ2-7; TRBD1 agrees at 10 bases. This CDR3 is built from 15 residues. V dropped 2 bases and J dropped 2; count of bases not matched to a gene: 3. The germline V gene encodes CDR1 ENHRY and CDR2 SYGVKD. The CDR3 loop reads CAISEPGTGAYEQYF. The CDR3, as DNA: TGTGCCATCAGTGAGCCCGGGACAGGGGCCTACGAGCAGTACTTC.

The chain combines TRBV21-1 with TRBJ1-2. TRBV21-1 is a listed pseudogene. The CDR3 totals 19 residues. In DNA, the CDR3 is TGTGCCAGCAGCAAAATTTGGCAGCCTAACATCACTAGTGGCTATGGCTACACCTTC. It specifies CASSKIWQPNITSGYGYTF.

J is TRBJ1-2 and V is TRBV19; a possible D gene is TRBD1 (6 bases). Trimming removed 8 bases at V and 1 base at J, with 14 bases between. The CDR3 contains 14 residues. CDR1 and CDR2 from the germline V gene are LNHDA and SQIVND (reference sequence). CDR3 nucleotide sequence: TGTGCCAGTTGCCTAGGGGGAAATAACTATGGCTACACCTTC. Its translation: CASCLGGNNYGYTF.